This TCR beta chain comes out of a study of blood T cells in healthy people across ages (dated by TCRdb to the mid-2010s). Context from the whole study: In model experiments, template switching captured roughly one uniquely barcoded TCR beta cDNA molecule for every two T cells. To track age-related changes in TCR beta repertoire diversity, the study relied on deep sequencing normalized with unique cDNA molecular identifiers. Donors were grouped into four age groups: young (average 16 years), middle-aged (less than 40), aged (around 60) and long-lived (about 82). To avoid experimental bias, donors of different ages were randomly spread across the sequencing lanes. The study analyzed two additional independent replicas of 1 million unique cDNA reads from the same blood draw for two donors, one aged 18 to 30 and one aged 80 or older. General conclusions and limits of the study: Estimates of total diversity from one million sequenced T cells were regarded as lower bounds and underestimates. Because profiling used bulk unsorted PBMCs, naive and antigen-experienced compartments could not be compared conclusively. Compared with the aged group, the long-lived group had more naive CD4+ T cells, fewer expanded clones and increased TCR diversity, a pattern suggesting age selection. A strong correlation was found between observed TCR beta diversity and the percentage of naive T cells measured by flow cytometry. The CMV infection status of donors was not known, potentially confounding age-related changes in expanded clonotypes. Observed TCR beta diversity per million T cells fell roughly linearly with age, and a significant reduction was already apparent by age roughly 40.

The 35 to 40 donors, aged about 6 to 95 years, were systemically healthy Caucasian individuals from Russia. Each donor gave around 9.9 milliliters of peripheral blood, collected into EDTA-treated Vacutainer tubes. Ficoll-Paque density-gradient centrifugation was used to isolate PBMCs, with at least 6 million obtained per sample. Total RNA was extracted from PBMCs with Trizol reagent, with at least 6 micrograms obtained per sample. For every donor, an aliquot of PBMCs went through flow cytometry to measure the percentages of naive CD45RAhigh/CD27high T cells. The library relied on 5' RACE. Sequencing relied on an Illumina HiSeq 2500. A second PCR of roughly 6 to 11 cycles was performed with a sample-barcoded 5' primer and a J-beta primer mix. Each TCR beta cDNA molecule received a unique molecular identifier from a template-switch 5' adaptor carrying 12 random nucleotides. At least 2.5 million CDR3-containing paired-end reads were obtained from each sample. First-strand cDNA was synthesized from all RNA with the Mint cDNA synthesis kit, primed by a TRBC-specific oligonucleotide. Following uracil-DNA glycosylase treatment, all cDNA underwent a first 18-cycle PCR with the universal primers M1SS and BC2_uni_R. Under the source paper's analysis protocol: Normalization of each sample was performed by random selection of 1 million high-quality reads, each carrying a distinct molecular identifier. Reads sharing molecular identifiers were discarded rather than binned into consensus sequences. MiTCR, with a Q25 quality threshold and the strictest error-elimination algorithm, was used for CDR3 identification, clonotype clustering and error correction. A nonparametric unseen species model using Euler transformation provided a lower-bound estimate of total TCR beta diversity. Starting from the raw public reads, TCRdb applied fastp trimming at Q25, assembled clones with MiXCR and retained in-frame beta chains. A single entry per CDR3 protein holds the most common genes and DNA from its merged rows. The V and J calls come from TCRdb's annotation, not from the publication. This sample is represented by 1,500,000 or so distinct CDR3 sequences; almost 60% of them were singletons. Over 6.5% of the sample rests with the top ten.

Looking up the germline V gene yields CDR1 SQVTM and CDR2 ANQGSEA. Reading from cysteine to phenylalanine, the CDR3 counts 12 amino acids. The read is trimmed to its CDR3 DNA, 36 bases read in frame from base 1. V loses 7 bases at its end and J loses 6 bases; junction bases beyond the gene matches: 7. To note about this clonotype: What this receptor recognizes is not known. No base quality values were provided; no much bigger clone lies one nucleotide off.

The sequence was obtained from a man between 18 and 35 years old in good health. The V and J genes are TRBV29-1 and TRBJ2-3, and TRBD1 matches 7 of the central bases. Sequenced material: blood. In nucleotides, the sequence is TGCAGCGCAGAACGACAGGGTGATACGCAGTATTTT. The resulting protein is CSAERQGDTQYF.